This TCR beta chain comes out of a study of cytomegalovirus exposure and HLA in healthy donors. This CDR3 spans 15 amino acids. Germline V gene lookup returns CDR1 MGHDK and CDR2 SYGVNS. V lost 2 bases and J 2 bases, leaving 12 bases between the germline ends. 60 Vbeta and 13 Jbeta primers were used in PCR. Measured with immunoSEQ multiplex PCR; TCRdb has only the in-frame clones, and not every one. Altogether 150,000 to 200,000 clones are present, more than 70% being singletons, with the ten largest covering about 7.7%. V gene TRBV25-1 combines with J gene TRBJ1-1; D might be TRBD1 (6 bases). The material sequenced was PBMCs. This TCR was recovered from a woman aged 40 to 49 in good health and CMV-seropositive. CDR3 in DNA: TGTGCCAGCAGTGAAGGGGGACACAGAAACACTGAAGCTTTCTTT. Its protein product is CASSEGGHRNTEAFF.